Shown below are 12 T cell receptor beta chains from a single sample sequenced in a study of CD8 T cells in ankylosing spondylitis. TCRdb independently ran MiXCR on the 5' RACE reads; one entry per CDR3 protein. The top ten clones hold 6% to 8.5% of a sample with under 300,000 distinct CDR3 sequences, 9.5% to 12% of them seen once. What was sequenced was blood, either unsorted or a sorted T cell fraction (not recorded which). The receptors stem from a male donor with ankylosing spondylitis or in good health (not recorded which).

This clonotype turned up a few times. The V and J genes are TRBV6-1 and TRBJ2-5, with a possible D match to TRBD2 (6 bases). The CDR3 has 13 residues. Deletions cut 9 bases from V and 4 bases from J, with 15 bases between. Per germline, CDR1 MNHNS and CDR2 SASEGT. As DNA, the CDR3 is TGTGCCAGGGGATGGGGGGAACCAGAGACCCAGTACTTC. Translation: CARGWGEPETQYF.

This clonotype was picked up many times. The chain couples TRBV20-1 to TRBJ2-5; perhaps TRBD2 as D (5 bases). Germline CDR1 reads DFQATT; CDR2 reads SNEGSKA (reference sequence). This CDR3 is 13 amino acids long. The V end lost 3 bases, the J end lost 2 bases, and 10 bases lay between the germline ends. CDR3 loop: CSASFGIQETQYF. As DNA, the CDR3 is TGCAGTGCTAGTTTCGGGATACAAGAGACCCAGTACTTC.

Points on this clonotype: This may stem from a read error, because a much larger clone lies one nucleotide away. Lacking the conserved final phenylalanine or tryptophan, this CDR3 likely reflects a read error. This chain uses TRBV5-1 with TRBJ2-1, with no clear D. Germline V gives CDR1 SGHRS, CDR2 YFSETQ. Trimming cost V 7 bases and J 7 bases, with 9 bases left between them. The CDR3 is made up of 11 amino acids. The CDR3 spells CASQLANEQFL. In DNA, the CDR3 is TGCGCCAGCCAACTCGCAAATGAGCAGTTCTTG.

This clonotype was counted many times. V usage is TRBV28 and J usage is TRBJ2-1; the D is unclear. CDR3 length equals 13 residues. CDR1 is MDHEN, CDR2 SYDVKM, per germline. Trimming removed 8 bases at V and 5 bases at J, with 13 bases between. As DNA, the CDR3 is TGTGCCAGCCGGAGCACGCCCAACAATGAGCAGTTCTTC. Protein product: CASRSTPNNEQFF. The variable domain in full, with the rest retrieved from reference TRBV28 and TRBJ2-1, is DVKVTQSSRYLVKRTGEKVFLECVQDMDHENMFWYRQDPGLGLRLIYFSYDVKMKEKGDIPEGYSVSREKKERFSLILESASTNQTSMYLCASRSTPNNEQFFGPGTRLTVL.

J is TRBJ2-1 and V is TRBV5-5; 12 nucleotides agree with TRBD2. The CDR3 has 16 residues. The trim removed 4 bases at V and 0 bases at J, leaving 2 bases unmatched. Germline-derived CDR1 and CDR2 are SGHKS and YYEKEE (reference sequence). The CDR3 DNA follows: TGTGCCAGCAGCAAGACTAGCGGGAGCTCCTACAATGAGCAGTTCTTC. Protein product: CASSKTSGSSYNEQFF.

The chain combines TRBV7-8 with TRBJ2-3; 7 positions match TRBD2. V lost 4 bases to trimming and J lost 6 bases; unmatched junction nucleotides: 16. The CDR3 consists of 17 residues. Germline V lookup: CDR1 SGHVS, CDR2 FQNEAQ. The CDR3 sequence: CASSSWMRGSIVDTQYF. The CDR3 DNA is TGTGCCAGCAGCTCCTGGATGCGCGGGAGCATTGTTGATACGCAGTATTTT.

The table lists this clonotype with many counts. V gene TRBV5-1 combines with J gene TRBJ2-1; 7 bases match TRBD1. CDR1 and CDR2 (germline): SGHRS, YFSETQ. V trimming: 4 bases; J trimming: 5 bases; junction bases outside the gene matches: 3. The CDR3 has 13 amino acids. CDR3 residues: CASSPGQNNEQFF. CDR3 DNA sequence: TGCGCCAGCAGCCCGGGACAGAACAATGAGCAGTTCTTC.

In its sample, this clonotype was seen many times. The V and J genes are TRBV3-1 and TRBJ2-1; no clear D gene. The CDR3 totals 13 residues. Germline V CDR1 and CDR2: LGHDT, YNNKEL (reference sequence). V dropped 6 bases and J dropped 5 bases, with 11 bases sitting between them. This chain's CDR3 is CASRGSTDNEQFF. For the CDR3, the DNA is TGTGCCAGCAGGGGATCTACAGACAATGAGCAGTTCTTC.

This clonotype has only a few counts. This rearrangement joins TRBV5-1 to TRBJ2-3; weak D call: TRBD2 (6 bases). V was clipped by 6 bases and J by 0 bases, with 20 bases between them. This CDR3 region has 17 residues. Germline CDR1 reads SGHRS; CDR2 reads YFSETQ. CDR3 coding DNA: TGCGCCAGCAAACCATACGGGGACTCTTTTAGCACAGATACGCAGTATTTT. Protein: CASKPYGDSFSTDTQYF.

This clonotype was detected ten times or more. This chain links TRBV12-3 or TRBV12-4 with TRBJ1-6; D gene uncertain. The CDR3 has 11 amino acids. Trimming took 8 bases from V and 8 from J, leaving 7 bases between them. CDR3 DNA sequence: TGTGCCAGCGGAAGGGATTCACCCCTCCACTTT. It codes for CASGRDSPLHF.

Points on this clonotype: No conserved phenylalanine or tryptophan is present at the end of the CDR3, so a read error is the likely explanation. The J gene is TRBJ2-3, the V gene TRBV20-1; 10 bases match TRBD2. Germline V gene sequence: CDR1 DFQATT, CDR2 SNEGSKA (reference sequence). The junction had 23 bases not matched to a gene; V was cut back by 5 bases and J by 3 bases. This CDR3 has 20 residues. Here the CDR3 reads CSALTGTTIPAGGRTDTQYL. CDR3 DNA sequence: TGCAGTGCTCTTACCGGGACAACCATACCAGCGGGAGGGCGTACAGATACGCAGTATTTG.

In its sample, this clonotype was seen a few times. The chain is built from TRBV5-1 and TRBJ1-1, with a tentative D call TRBD1 (6 bases). Germline V gene data show CDR1 as SGHRS and CDR2 as YFSETQ. This CDR3 region has 15 residues. Trimming took 0 bases from V and 11 from J, leaving 20 bases between them. The CDR3 DNA reads TGCGCCAGCAGCTTGGCCCTAGGGGGGGGGCGCCGTGCTTTCTTT. It encodes CASSLALGGGRRAFF.